This TCR beta chain was documented in a study of T cell repertoires in cytomegalovirus infection. The overall study: Based on public TCR beta signatures, there were indications of CMV infection and of a matching HLA type.

Via MiXCR, TCRdb re-called the reads, giving one row per CDR3 protein. Of about 68,000 distinct CDR3 sequences listed, under 25% are singletons. General study points: The ex vivo response was dominated by HLA-C-restricted CMV-specific TCR beta clonotypes. Carriers of CMV and the relevant HLA type were discriminated by public TCR beta frequency.

In its sample, this clonotype was seen a few times. The antigen remains unidentified. Germline V gene lookup returns CDR1 SGHTA and CDR2 FQGNSA. Trimming stripped 3 bases from V and 0 bases from J, with 10 bases between. This CDR3 comprises 15 residues. The rearrangement links TRBV7-2 to TRBJ2-3; perhaps TRBD2 as D (5 bases). Sequencing input: PBMCs, sequenced either directly or after in vitro stimulation (not recorded which). The sequence was collected from a human donor in good health (CMV status not recorded). Some clones in this sample may be carry-over from other donors' samples. The CDR3 protein is CASSFGGLSTDTQYF. CDR3 coding DNA: TGTGCCAGCAGCTTTGGCGGGCTTAGCACAGATACGCAGTATTTT.